The clone carrying this T cell receptor beta chain occurred a few times. This entry is derived from a study of blood T cell repertoires in COVID-19. Study information: Spain, Italy and the United States supplied samples that represented acute and convalescent COVID-19.

The V gene end was trimmed by 4 bases and the J gene end by 7 bases; junction bases not matched to a gene: 6. This CDR3 is built from 15 residues. Germline CDR1 LGHDT, CDR2 YNNKEL (reference sequence). The table came from immunoSEQ multiplex PCR; TCRdb's copy has only in-frame clones and leaves some out. The sample has roughly 230,000 clones, approximately 80% seen once. The source of this sequence is a woman aged 80 or over with COVID-19, enrolled during active disease. The source material was peripheral blood. V is TRBV3-1 (or the pseudogene TRBV3-2) and J is TRBJ2-1; 11 bases are a match to TRBD2. The CDR3 DNA reads as TGTGCCAGCAGCCCTGGGGTAGCGGGGGGGAATGAGCAGTTCTTC. It encodes CASSPGVAGGNEQFF.